A selection of T cell receptor beta chains follows, all from one sample in a study of blood T cell repertoires in COVID-19. Clones were read by immunoSEQ multiplex PCR, and TCRdb kept only the in-frame ones, dropping some. Of 150,000 to 180,000 clones listed, roughly nine tenths are singletons. The sequenced sample consisted of peripheral blood. These receptors originate from a woman in her 70s with acute or convalescent COVID-19. The CDR3 runs from the conserved cysteine through the conserved F or W. D genes are given only for firm matches. Size is omitted from some rows. Given values are once, few, many or a class for expanded clones.

len	v_gene	d_gene	abundance	j_gene	CDR3nt	CDR3aa
16	TRBV6-1	-	-	TRBJ2-3	TGTGCCAGCAGTGAAGCCATTGCGGTCACCACAGATACGCAGTATTTT	CASSEAIAVTTDTQYF
13	TRBV6-1	-	-	TRBJ1-1	TGTGCCAGCAGCCACGCGCGGTACACTGAAGCTTTCTTT	CASSHARYTEAFF
15	TRBV3-1/TRBV3-2	-	-	TRBJ1-1	TGTGCCAGCAGCCGAAGGGGCCCTCGGAACACTGAAGCTTTCTTT	CASSRRGPRNTEAFF
13	TRBV11-3	-	-	TRBJ1-1	TGTGCCAGCAGCCAGACTGCGCAGGGTGAAGCTTTCTTT	CASSQTAQGEAFF
15	TRBV28	-	few	TRBJ1-2	TGTGCCAGCAGTTTCGGGGGGAAGAATAACTATGGCTACACCTTC	CASSFGGKNNYGYTF
13	TRBV6-5	-	-	TRBJ1-2	TGTGCCAGCAGTTACTCACAGTTCTATGGCTACACCTTC	CASSYSQFYGYTF
17	TRBV7-8	TRBD1	-	TRBJ1-1	TGTGCCAGCAGCTTAAAGCACAGGGGGTCCATGAACACTGAAGCTTTCTTT	CASSLKHRGSMNTEAFF
14	TRBV6-5	-	-	TRBJ2-1	TGTGCCAGCAGAACGGGACACGAGCACAATGAGCAGTTCTTC	CASRTGHEHNEQFF
16	TRBV3-1/TRBV3-2	TRBD1	-	TRBJ1-1	TGTGCCAGCAGCCAAAGGGACAGGGGTTGGAACACTGAAGCTTTCTTT	CASSQRDRGWNTEAFF
14	TRBV20-1	-	-	TRBJ1-5	TGCAGTGCTAGTTTAGGAGGAGGAAATCAGCCCCAGCATTTT	CSASLGGGNQPQHF
14	TRBV27	TRBD1	-	TRBJ1-5	TGTGCCACCCGGGGGACAGCCAGCAATCAGCCCCAGCATTTT	CATRGTASNQPQHF
18	TRBV28	TRBD2	-	TRBJ2-1	TGTGCCAGCAGCCCACCTATCTTACAAGCGGGGGCCCGGGGGGGGACGTTCTTC	CASSPPILQAGARGGTFF
14	TRBV3-1/TRBV3-2	TRBD1	-	TRBJ2-7	TGTGCCAGCAGAGGGACAGGGGATGGGTACGAGCAGTACTTC	CASRGTGDGYEQYF
14	TRBV11-1	TRBD1	-	TRBJ1-4	TGTGCCAGCAGCTCGGACAGGGTAGGGGAAAAACTGTTTTTT	CASSSDRVGEKLFF
15	TRBV28	TRBD1	-	TRBJ2-1	TGTGCCAGCAGTTGGCCGGGACAGGGGGCGAATGAGCAGTTCTTC	CASSWPGQGANEQFF
15	TRBV5-1	-	few	TRBJ2-1	TGCGCCAGCAGCCCGGGAGTAACGGCCTACAATGAGCAGTTCTTC	CASSPGVTAYNEQFF
18	TRBV2	TRBD1	-	TRBJ1-1	TGTGCCAGCAGTCCTCGGACCAGGGGGCAGCCGGAGTGGTTAGGAGCTTTCTTT	CASSPRTRGQPEWLGAFF
13	TRBV13	-	-	TRBJ2-2	TGTGCCAGCAGCGATGCGGGGACCGGGGAGCTGTTTTTT	CASSDAGTGELFF
13	TRBV6-6	-	-	TRBJ1-4	TGTGCCAGCAGTCAATCGCAAGCCGAAAAACTGTTTTTT	CASSQSQAEKLFF
12	TRBV7-2	-	-	TRBJ1-3	TGTGCCAGCAGCCGAGACAGAAACACCATATATTTT	CASSRDRNTIYF
16	TRBV4-1	-	-	TRBJ1-1	TGCGCCAGCAGCCTGGGACAAGGAATCATGAACACTGAAGCTTTCTTT	CASSLGQGIMNTEAFF
15	TRBV3-1/TRBV3-2	-	-	TRBJ1-2	TGTGCCAGCAGCCAAGATAAGGCAGGATCCTATGGCTACACCTTC	CASSQDKAGSYGYTF
15	TRBV25-1	TRBD1	-	TRBJ1-2	TGTGCCAGCAGTGAGGGACAGGGGATGATCTATGGCTACACCTTC	CASSEGQGMIYGYTF
17	TRBV3-1/TRBV3-2	TRBD1	-	TRBJ2-1	TGTGCCAGCAGCCGAGACCGGGACAGGGGGCGCGTAAATGAGCAGTTCTTC	CASSRDRDRGRVNEQFF
14	TRBV4-3	TRBD1	-	TRBJ1-2	TGCGCCAGCAGCCCAGGACAGGGTAACTATGGCTACACCTTC	CASSPGQGNYGYTF
15	TRBV19	TRBD1	-	TRBJ1-5	TGTGCCAGTAGTCCTACCGACAGGGCGGTTCAGCCCCAGCATTTT	CASSPTDRAVQPQHF
16	TRBV7-2	TRBD2	-	TRBJ2-1	TGTGCCAGCAGCCCCCCGGGGGGGCGCTCCTACAATGAGCAGTTCTTC	CASSPPGGRSYNEQFF
16	TRBV4-2	-	-	TRBJ1-1	TGTGCCAGCAGCAAACGGACAGTAACAATGAACACTGAAGCTTTCTTT	CASSKRTVTMNTEAFF
15	TRBV30	-	-	TRBJ1-1	TGTGCCTGGACCGACGGGAGGTTAAAGAACACTGAAGCTTTCTTT	CAWTDGRLKNTEAFF
15	TRBV6-5	TRBD2	-	TRBJ2-1	TGTGCCAGCAGCCCGGGACTAGCGGGCGACAATGAGCAGTTCTTC	CASSPGLAGDNEQFF
12	TRBV19	-	-	TRBJ2-5	TGTGCCAGTAGCGGGGGTGGGGAGACCCAGTACTTC	CASSGGGETQYF
17	TRBV5-1	TRBD1	-	TRBJ1-4	TGCGCCAGCAGCTCCCACCTACGGACAGGGGTGGGGGAAAAACTGTTTTTT	CASSSHLRTGVGEKLFF
15	TRBV10-3	TRBD1	-	TRBJ2-2	TGTGCCATCAGGGCCGGGACAGGGATCACCGGGGAGCTGTTTTTT	CAIRAGTGITGELFF